The T cell receptor beta chain under discussion was sequenced for a study of T cells in Graves' hyperthyroidism and ophthalmopathy. V lost 4 bases to trimming and J lost 0 bases, with 16 bases between them. Germline V gene sequence: CDR1 LGHDT, CDR2 YNNKEL (reference sequence). The CDR3 is made up of 17 amino acids. As for this clonotype: What it binds is not known.

RNA transcripts provided the source from which TCR beta CDR3 regions were amplified. During a first-round RT-PCR of the TCR CDR3, the HTBI primer set was used. TCRdb re-analysed the multiplex PCR reads in MiXCR, keeping a single row per CDR3 protein. The sample consists of around 440,000 distinct CDR3 sequences, around 14% of them appearing once. Researchers defined stable Graves' hyperthyroidism as no ophthalmopathy progression within 18 months. Uncontrolled infection, other autoimmune disease, pregnancy or lactation barred patients from enrollment. PBMCs were obtained from about 9 ml fresh peripheral blood. Study-level points and caveats: Most thyroid clonotypes that were expanded above 0.001 also turned up in blood.

The gene calls are TRBV3-1 and TRBJ1-3, with D possibly being TRBD1 (6 bases). The receptor was isolated from a woman aged 18-30 years with Graves' hyperthyroidism. Sequencing was done on a sample of blood. The CDR3 is CASSRPHRDNSGNTIYF. In DNA form, the CDR3 reads TGTGCCAGCAGCCGACCCCACCGGGACAACTCTGGAAACACCATATATTTT.